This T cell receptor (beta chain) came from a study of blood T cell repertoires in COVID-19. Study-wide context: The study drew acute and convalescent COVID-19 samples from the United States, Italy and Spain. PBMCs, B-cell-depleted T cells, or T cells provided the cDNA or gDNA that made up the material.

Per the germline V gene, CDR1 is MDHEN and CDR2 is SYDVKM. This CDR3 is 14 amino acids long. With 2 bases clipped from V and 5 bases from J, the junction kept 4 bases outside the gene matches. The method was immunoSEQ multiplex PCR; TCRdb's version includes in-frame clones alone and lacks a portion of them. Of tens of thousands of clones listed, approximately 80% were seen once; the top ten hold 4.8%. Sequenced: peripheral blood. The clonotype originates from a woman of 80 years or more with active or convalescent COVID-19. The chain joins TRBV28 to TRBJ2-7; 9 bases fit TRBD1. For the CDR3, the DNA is TGTGCCAGCAGTTTAGGGACAGGGATCCACGAGCAGTACTTC. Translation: CASSLGTGIHEQYF.